The next 19 T cell receptor beta chains were all read from a single sample in a study of blood T cell repertoires in COVID-19. Assay: immunoSEQ multiplex PCR; the TCRdb copy retains only in-frame clones and omits some. The table includes 90,000 to 110,000 clones, around 84% detected once. Specimen: peripheral blood. All receptors derive from a woman older than 75 with acute or convalescent COVID-19.

The chain combines TRBV30 with TRBJ2-2; 8 bases line up with TRBD2. Unmatched junction bases numbered 5, after V lost 3 bases and J lost 8 bases. The CDR3 has 13 amino acids. The germline CDR1 and CDR2 sequences are GTSNPN and SVGIG (reference sequence). CDR3 in DNA: TGTGCCTGGAGATTAGCGGGATCTGGGGAGCTGTTTTTT. This gives the protein CAWRLAGSGELFF.

The rearrangement uses TRBV28 and TRBJ2-7; weak D call: TRBD1 (6 bases). This CDR3 is 15 amino acids long. V was clipped by 7 bases and J by 2 bases, with 18 bases between them. In germline, CDR1 is MDHEN, CDR2 SYDVKM. The CDR3 reads CASTRVQGYAYEQYF. The CDR3 region has the DNA TGTGCCAGCACGAGGGTACAGGGCTACGCCTACGAGCAGTACTTC.

V usage is TRBV3-1 (or the pseudogene TRBV3-2) and J usage is TRBJ2-3; the match to TRBD1 covers 9 bases. CDR3 size: 15 residues. CDR1 is LGHDT, CDR2 YNNKEL, per germline (reference sequence). The junction had 6 bases not matched to a gene; V was cut back by 4 bases and J by 4 bases. In nucleotides, the CDR3 is TGTGCCAGCAGCCGTCCGGGACAGGGTGCAGATACGCAGTATTTT. Translating it yields CASSRPGQGADTQYF.

The gene calls are TRBV5-4 and TRBJ1-2; the D gene is possibly TRBD1 (5 bases). Germline-derived CDR1 and CDR2 are SGHNT and YYREEE (reference sequence). The CDR3 loop spans 12 amino acids. Trimming took off 2 bases at V and 8 bases at J, with 10 bases between the two ends. CDR3 sequence reads: CASSFDSMGYTF. Here the CDR3 DNA reads TGTGCCAGCAGCTTCGACAGTATGGGCTACACCTTC. The full variable domain, in which reference TRBV5-4 and TRBJ1-2 provide the parts outside the CDR3, is ETGVTQSPTHLIKTRGQQVTLRCSSQSGHNTVSWYQQALGQGPQFIFQYYREEENGRGNFPPRFSGLQFPNYSSELNVNALELDDSALYLCASSFDSMGYTFGSGTRLTVV.

This clone was recorded once. This chain uses TRBV27 with TRBJ2-7, with TRBD2 matching 9 bases. The V and J ends lost 3 bases and 3 bases, in that order; junction bases with no gene match: 12. The CDR3 is made up of 17 amino acids. Germline values: CDR1 MNHEY, CDR2 SMNVEV (reference sequence). The CDR3 here is CASSFTASGTLLYEQYF. CDR3 nucleotides: TGTGCCAGCAGTTTTACAGCTAGCGGGACTCTCCTCTACGAGCAGTACTTC.

This clone was found once. The genes are TRBV7-8 and TRBJ1-5; 12 positions agree with TRBD1. Germline V CDR1 and CDR2: SGHVS, FQNEAQ. V gave up 1 base and J gave up 0 bases; unmatched junction bases: 4. CDR3 length: 18 residues. CDR3: CASSLEGQGAGSNQPQHF. The CDR3 nucleotides read TGTGCCAGCAGCTTAGAGGGACAGGGGGCAGGTAGCAATCAGCCCCAGCATTTT.

The rearrangement links TRBV5-1 to TRBJ1-6; possible D gene TRBD1, 5 bases. Germline CDR1 SGHRS, CDR2 YFSETQ. V gave up 3 bases and J gave up 7 bases, with 11 bases separating them. This CDR3 is 14 amino acids long. The CDR3 here is CASSSGTANSPLHF. Written as DNA, the CDR3 is TGCGCCAGCAGCTCCGGGACTGCCAATTCACCCCTCCACTTT.

The chain uses TRBV4-1 and TRBJ2-2, with 15 bases that match TRBD2. The CDR3 is 17 amino acids. Looked up from germline, CDR1 is MGHRA and CDR2 is YSYEKL. Unmatched junction bases numbered 5, after V lost 1 base and J lost 8 bases. In nucleotides, the CDR3 is TGCGCCAGCAGCCAAGTAGGACTAGCGGGAGGGCGGGGGGAGCTGTTTTTT. Amino acid sequence: CASSQVGLAGGRGELFF.

The rearrangement uses TRBV10-3 and TRBJ2-1; TRBD2 aligns across 12 bases. Trimming at V came to 11 bases and at J to 10 bases, leaving 15 bases not matched to a gene. In germline, CDR1 is ENHRY, CDR2 SYGVKD. The CDR3 contains 15 residues. The DNA of the CDR3 is TGTGCCTCGGCGGAATCTAGCGGGAGGGCCGGGGAGCAGTTCTTC. The encoded protein is CASAESSGRAGEQFF.

In its sample, this clone was seen once. Here the CDR3 DNA reads TGTGCCAGTGGGGAGAGATTCGGTGAGCAGTTCTTC. As protein: CASGERFGEQFF. The chain couples TRBV19 to TRBJ2-1; possible D gene TRBD2, 5 bases. This CDR3 spans 12 amino acids. Germline CDR1 and CDR2: LNHDA and SQIVND (reference sequence). The V and J ends lost 8 bases and 9 bases respectively, with 14 bases between them.

V gene TRBV18 combines with J gene TRBJ2-7; 11 positions agree with TRBD2. Germline assignment: CDR1 KGHSH and CDR2 LQKENI. The V and J ends lost 4 bases and 7 bases, in that order; junction bases with no gene match: 6. The CDR3 covers 14 residues. CDR3 nucleotides: TGTGCCAGCTCACAACTAGCGGGAGAAGGGGAGCAGTACGTC. Translated, it gives CASSQLAGEGEQYV.

The chain uses TRBV27 and TRBJ2-1; 11 bases match TRBD2. The V gene end was trimmed by 1 base and the J gene end by 6 bases; junction bases not matched to a gene: 2. The CDR3 loop spans 15 amino acids. CDR1 is MNHEY and CDR2 is SMNVEV in the germline V gene (reference sequence). CDR3 amino acids: CASSLLAGGSNEQFF. In DNA, the CDR3 is TGTGCCAGCAGTTTATTAGCGGGAGGGAGCAATGAGCAGTTCTTC.

This clone was counted only a few times. The chain couples TRBV5-1 to TRBJ2-5, with 8 bases aligning to TRBD1. Germline loops: CDR1 SGHRS, CDR2 YFSETQ. This CDR3 comprises 15 residues. J was trimmed by 4 bases and V by 0 bases; bases with no gene match: 5. CDR3 residues: CASSLVQGARETQYF. The CDR3, as DNA: TGCGCCAGCAGCTTGGTTCAGGGGGCACGAGAGACCCAGTACTTC.

The chain combines TRBV5-4 with TRBJ2-5; weak D call: TRBD2 (5 bases). Trimming removed 3 bases from V and 5 bases from J, with 14 bases in between. CDR3 length: 14 residues. Germline V CDR1 and CDR2: SGHNT, YYREEE (reference sequence). CDR3 sequence (DNA): TGTGCCAGCAGCTCCACTGAGGGTTGGGAGACCCAGTACTTC. Amino acid sequence: CASSSTEGWETQYF.

The rearrangement links TRBV30 to TRBJ2-3, with 11 bases identical to TRBD2. The CDR3 is 14 residues long. Germline V lookup: CDR1 GTSNPN, CDR2 SVGIG (reference sequence). The trim removed 8 bases at V and 3 bases at J, leaving 7 bases unmatched. This CDR3 is CARTGTSGTDTQYF. The CDR3 nucleotides are TGTGCCCGAACCGGGACTAGCGGTACAGATACGCAGTATTTT.

The chain links TRBV7-2 to TRBJ2-5; 10 positions match TRBD2. The CDR3 length is 16 residues. The trim removed 4 bases at V and 3 bases at J, leaving 8 bases unmatched. Germline V gene sequence: CDR1 SGHTA, CDR2 FQGNSA. The CDR3 sequence is CASSWQAGGGEETQYF. CDR3 nucleotides: TGTGCCAGCAGCTGGCAAGCGGGAGGGGGAGAAGAGACCCAGTACTTC.

This sequence joins TRBV21-1 and TRBJ2-5; TRBD1 was called by the table and not checked on the DNA. TRBV21-1 is classified as a pseudogene. The CDR3 extends over 14 amino acids. CDR3 residues: CASSKGRVGETQYF. The CDR3 DNA reads as TGTGCCAGCAGCAAAGGCAGGGTCGGGGAGACCCAGTACTTC.

The chain links TRBV7-2 to TRBJ1-3; 7 positions agree with TRBD1. The CDR3 spans 14 residues. Germline trimming cut 3 bases from V and 5 bases from J; bases unmatched to any gene: 4. Germline CDR1 is SGHTA and CDR2 is FQGNSA. The CDR3 here is CASSFWTGRNTIYF. Here the CDR3 DNA reads TGTGCCAGCAGCTTCTGGACAGGCCGAAACACCATATATTTT.

The rearrangement joins TRBV5-1 to TRBJ2-7; 9 positions agree with TRBD2. This CDR3 is built from 14 residues. V gave up 3 bases and J gave up 3 bases; unmatched junction bases: 4. The germline V gene has CDR1 SGHRS and CDR2 YFSETQ. The DNA of the CDR3 is TGCGCCAGCAGCTATAGCGGGAGAGGCTACGAGCAGTACTTC. Encoded protein: CASSYSGRGYEQYF.